These 15 T cell receptor beta chains originate from one sample sequenced in a study of molecular identifiers for immune sequencing clone quantification. From the PCR reads, TCRdb called clonotypes with MiXCR, one entry per CDR3 protein. The sample holds about 510,000 distinct CDR3 sequences, about 26% seen once. Sequencing was performed on naive CD8+ T cells from blood, with Jurkat cell RNA spiked in. Subset indicated: FACS-sorted CD8+CD4-CCR7+CD45RA+ naive T cells. These receptors were taken from a human donor in good health. Some libraries in this study had Jurkat cell RNA spiked in.

This clonotype was detected a few times. This chain uses TRBV19 with TRBJ2-3; D is unclear. Per the germline V gene, CDR1 is LNHDA and CDR2 is SQIVND (reference sequence). This CDR3 is built from 14 residues. Trimming stripped 3 bases from V and 1 base from J, with 8 bases between. The CDR3 DNA follows: TGTGCCAGTAGTATGGATTGGCGCACAGATACGCAGTATTTT. This codes for CASSMDWRTDTQYF.

This sequence joins TRBV29-1 and TRBJ2-4; the match to TRBD2 covers 7 bases. V gave up 7 bases and J gave up 3 bases; unmatched junction bases: 9. The CDR3 runs 14 residues. CDR1 SQVTM and CDR2 ANQGSEA come from the germline V gene. The CDR3 sequence: CSADSGADKNIQYF. The CDR3 coding sequence is TGCAGCGCTGACAGCGGGGCGGACAAAAACATTCAGTACTTC.

The chain couples TRBV27 to TRBJ2-7, with 11 bases aligning to TRBD2. Germline V gene lookup returns CDR1 MNHEY and CDR2 SMNVEV (reference sequence). CDR3 length: 16 residues. V lost 5 bases and J lost 0; bases outside the gene matches: 6. The CDR3 DNA reads as TGTGCCAGCAGTCACCCGACTAGCGGGGCCTCCTACGAGCAGTACTTC. Translated: CASSHPTSGASYEQYF.

This clonotype showed up many times. The rearrangement links TRBV4-1 to TRBJ2-5, with TRBD2 as a possible D gene (6 bases). V lost 3 bases, J lost 1 base, and 9 bases lay in between. Germline lookup yields CDR1 MGHRA and CDR2 YSYEKL. This CDR3 region has 14 residues. For the CDR3, the DNA is TGCGCCAGCAGCCAGACAGCGGGCCAAGAGACCCAGTACTTC. Its translation is CASSQTAGQETQYF.

About this clonotype itself: This may be a read error: a much more frequent sequence differs by one nucleotide. The genes are TRBV7-9 and TRBJ1-6; possibly TRBD1 for D (5 bases). Between the trimmed V and J ends, which lost 7 bases and 7 bases, there was a span of 14 bases. Germline assignment: CDR1 SEHNR and CDR2 FQNEAQ (reference sequence). CDR3 length: 14 amino acids. CDR3 DNA sequence: TGTGCCAGCACCTTGGGACGGCGAAATTCACCCCTCCACTTT. This encodes CASTLGRRNSPLHF.

This clonotype has a handful of counts. This sequence joins TRBV7-6 and TRBJ2-3; 7 positions agree with TRBD2. The CDR3 spans 16 residues. The germline gives CDR1 SGHVS, CDR2 FNYEAQ. V lost 1 base, J lost 2 bases, and 6 bases stayed unmatched. Here the CDR3 reads CASSLGLAEYTDTQYF. In nucleotides, the CDR3 is TGTGCCAGCAGCTTAGGCCTAGCGGAGTACACAGATACGCAGTATTTT.

This clonotype was recorded many times. The DNA of the CDR3 is TGTGCCAGCAGCCTGCCTGCTGGGTACGAGCAGTACTTC. Its translation: CASSLPAGYEQYF. V is TRBV7-9 and J is TRBJ2-7; D is unresolved. The CDR3 totals 13 residues. Germline values: CDR1 SEHNR, CDR2 FQNEAQ (reference sequence). The ends were cut back, 5 bases at V and 4 bases at J, with 12 bases in the middle.

As to this clonotype: At one end, the junction sequence differs from germline, possibly due to a read error. V usage is TRBV28 and J usage is TRBJ2-5, with 10 bases matching TRBD2. Looked up from germline, CDR1 is MDHEN and CDR2 is SYDVKM. This CDR3 spans 14 amino acids. The CDR3 nucleotides read TGTGCCAGCGGTTTAGCGGGAGGACAAGAGACCCAGTACTTC. It translates to CASGLAGGQETQYF. Variable domain in full (rest from reference TRBV28 and TRBJ2-5): DVKVTQSSRYLVKRTGEKVFLECVQDMDHENMFWYRQDPGLGLRLIYFSYDVKMKEKGDIPEGYSVSREKKERFSLILESASTNQTSMYLCASGLAGGQETQYFGPGTRLLVL.

Turning to this clonotype: With a much larger clone just one base away, this may be a read error. J is TRBJ1-5 and V is TRBV20-1, with D unclear. In germline, CDR1 is DFQATT, CDR2 SNEGSKA (reference sequence). The CDR3 is made up of 13 amino acids. In DNA, the CDR3 is TGCGGTGCCGATGGGCCCGGGGATCAGCCCCAGCATTTT. Its translation is CGADGPGDQPQHF.

This clonotype appeared a few times. The rearrangement joins TRBV6-2 or TRBV6-3 to TRBJ2-7; a possible D gene is TRBD2 (5 bases). Germline-derived CDR1 and CDR2 are MNHEY and SVGEGT. The CDR3 loop spans 14 amino acids. Trimming took 2 bases from V and 1 from J, leaving 9 bases between them. The CDR3 DNA reads as TGTGCCAGCAGTTACACCCGGGGTTCCTACGAGCAGTACTTC. The encoded protein is CASSYTRGSYEQYF.

This clonotype has a count of ten or more. The chain has TRBV6-1 and TRBJ2-7, with TRBD1 matching 8 bases. This CDR3 region has 13 residues. With V trimmed by 3 bases and J by 6 bases, 4 bases remained unmatched. Per the germline V gene, CDR1 is MNHNS and CDR2 is SASEGT. CDR3 DNA: TGTGCCAGCAGTGAGCCAGGGGGCGTCGAGCAGTACTTC. As protein: CASSEPGGVEQYF.

The rearrangement links TRBV4-3 to TRBJ1-6; 7 bases match TRBD1. Trimming took 1 base from V and 10 from J; bases not matched to a gene: 16. The CDR3 loop spans 18 amino acids. CDR1 is LGHNA, CDR2 YSLEER, per germline. In DNA, the CDR3 is TGCGCCAGCAGCCAAGCACCGACCCTAGGGACAGAGTACTCACCCCTCCACTTT. It specifies CASSQAPTLGTEYSPLHF.

A few counts support this clonotype. The chain has TRBV5-1 and TRBJ2-3; D might be TRBD2 (6 bases). Trimming shortened V by 4 bases and J by 2 bases, and 14 bases separated the two germline ends. CDR1 and CDR2 (germline): SGHRS, YFSETQ. This CDR3 is built from 15 residues. As DNA, the CDR3 is TGCGCCAGCAGCCGGGACTCCCGGGCCACAGATACGCAGTATTTT. Translation: CASSRDSRATDTQYF.

This clonotype was detected many times. This sequence joins TRBV20-1 and TRBJ2-7; TRBD2 matches at 8 bases. The CDR3 runs 17 residues. After removal of 6 bases from V and 1 base from J, the junction contained 17 bases not matched to a gene. Germline V gene lookup returns CDR1 DFQATT and CDR2 SNEGSKA (reference sequence). In DNA, the CDR3 is TGCAGTGCGCTTACGAGGGGTAAGCGGGAGCTGTCCTACGAGCAGTACTTC. It yields the protein CSALTRGKRELSYEQYF.

There are many counts of this clonotype. This chain joins TRBV5-6 and TRBJ2-7; 9 positions agree with TRBD2. The germline V gene encodes CDR1 SGHDT and CDR2 YYEEEE. The V gene end was trimmed by 4 bases and the J gene end by 0 bases; junction bases not matched to a gene: 17. The CDR3 extends over 19 amino acids. CDR3 DNA sequence: TGTGCCAGCAGCGAGGGGGCGCGGTCTAGCGGGATATACTCCTACGAGCAGTACTTC. Translating it yields CASSEGARSSGIYSYEQYF.